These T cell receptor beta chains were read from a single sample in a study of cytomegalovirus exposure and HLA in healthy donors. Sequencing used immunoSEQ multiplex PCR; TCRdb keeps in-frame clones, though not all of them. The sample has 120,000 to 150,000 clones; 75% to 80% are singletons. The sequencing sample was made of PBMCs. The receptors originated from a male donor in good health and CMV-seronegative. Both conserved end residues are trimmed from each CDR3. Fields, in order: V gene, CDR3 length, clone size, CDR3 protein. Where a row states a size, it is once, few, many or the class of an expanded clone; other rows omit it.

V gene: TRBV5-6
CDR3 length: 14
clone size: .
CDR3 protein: ASREGGLRGPYEQY

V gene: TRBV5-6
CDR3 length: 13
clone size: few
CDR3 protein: ASSAAGIGSYEQY

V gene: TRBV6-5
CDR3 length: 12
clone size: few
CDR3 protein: ASSSYSSDYEQY

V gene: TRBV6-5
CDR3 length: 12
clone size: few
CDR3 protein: ASSYELSGNTIY

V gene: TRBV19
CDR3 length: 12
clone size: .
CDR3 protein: ASSYRDNQETQY

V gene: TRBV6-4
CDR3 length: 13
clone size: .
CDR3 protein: ASRTEGQGYNEQF

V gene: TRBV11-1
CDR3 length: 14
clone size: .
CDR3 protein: ASSLTGFSGANVLT

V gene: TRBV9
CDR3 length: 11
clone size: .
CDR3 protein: ASSVSGTDTQY

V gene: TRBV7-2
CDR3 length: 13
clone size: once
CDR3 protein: ASSSPGGRSYEQY

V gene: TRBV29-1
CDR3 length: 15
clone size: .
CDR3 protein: SVVPGQAVVSTYGYT

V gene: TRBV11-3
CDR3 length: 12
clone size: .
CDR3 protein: ASSLEGEREKLF

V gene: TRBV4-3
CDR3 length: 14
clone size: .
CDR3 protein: ASSRAGWPFTDTQY

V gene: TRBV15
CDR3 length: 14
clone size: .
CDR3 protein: ATSGTTSGRDNEQF

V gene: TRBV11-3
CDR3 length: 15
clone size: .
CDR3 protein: ASSRLIFGTGTDTQY

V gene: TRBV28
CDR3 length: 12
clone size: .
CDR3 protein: ASSLGRGGNTIY

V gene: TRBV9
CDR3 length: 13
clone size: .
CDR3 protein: ASSVSGTDLYGYT

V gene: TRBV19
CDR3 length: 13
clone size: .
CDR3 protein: ASSIENRVGTEAF

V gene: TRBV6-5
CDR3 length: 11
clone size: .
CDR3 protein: ASSYGLNEKLF

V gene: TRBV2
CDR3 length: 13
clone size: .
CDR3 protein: ASSGGTSRQETQY

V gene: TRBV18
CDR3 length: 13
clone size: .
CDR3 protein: ASSLASGRLAEQF

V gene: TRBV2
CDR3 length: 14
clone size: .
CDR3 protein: ASSEGTGGRNQPQH

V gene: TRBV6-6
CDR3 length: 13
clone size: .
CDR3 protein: ASSYLGQGYQPQH

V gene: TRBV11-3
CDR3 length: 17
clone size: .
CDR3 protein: ASSFRPRGDRGYYNEQF

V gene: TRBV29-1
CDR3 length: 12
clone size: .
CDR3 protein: SVGTGENHRKLF

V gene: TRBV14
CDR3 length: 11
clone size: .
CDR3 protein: ASSPRGSSEQY

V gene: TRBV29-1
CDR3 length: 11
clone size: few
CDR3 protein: SVGGGTDIGYT

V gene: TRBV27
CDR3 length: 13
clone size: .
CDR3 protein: ASRQAGAVPGELF

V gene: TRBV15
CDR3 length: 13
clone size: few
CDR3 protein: ATSLGTGGTYEQY

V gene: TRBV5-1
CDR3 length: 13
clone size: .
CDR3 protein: ASARTGGGSEKLF